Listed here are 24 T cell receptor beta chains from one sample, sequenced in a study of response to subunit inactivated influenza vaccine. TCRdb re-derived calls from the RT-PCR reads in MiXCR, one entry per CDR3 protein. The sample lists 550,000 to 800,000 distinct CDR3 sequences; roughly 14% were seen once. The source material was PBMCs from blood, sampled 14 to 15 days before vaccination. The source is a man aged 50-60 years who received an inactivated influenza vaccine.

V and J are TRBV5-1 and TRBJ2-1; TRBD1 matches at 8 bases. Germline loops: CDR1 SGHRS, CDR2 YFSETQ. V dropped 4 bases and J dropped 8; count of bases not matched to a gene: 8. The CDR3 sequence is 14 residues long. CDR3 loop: CASSLGTGRDEQFF. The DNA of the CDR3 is TGCGCCAGCAGCCTGGGGACAGGCAGGGATGAGCAGTTCTTC.

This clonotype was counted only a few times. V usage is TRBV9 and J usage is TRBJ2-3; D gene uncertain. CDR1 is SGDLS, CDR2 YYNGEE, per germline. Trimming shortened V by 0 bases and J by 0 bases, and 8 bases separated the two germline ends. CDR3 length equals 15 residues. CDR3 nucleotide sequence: TGTGCCAGCAGCGTAGAGCAGAGGAGCACAGATACGCAGTATTTT. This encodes CASSVEQRSTDTQYF.

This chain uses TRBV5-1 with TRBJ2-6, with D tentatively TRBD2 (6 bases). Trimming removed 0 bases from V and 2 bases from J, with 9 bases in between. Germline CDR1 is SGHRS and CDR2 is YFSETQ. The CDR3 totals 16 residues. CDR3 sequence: CASSLEAGTGANVLTF. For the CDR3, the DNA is TGCGCCAGCAGCTTGGAGGCGGGGACTGGGGCCAACGTCCTGACTTTC.

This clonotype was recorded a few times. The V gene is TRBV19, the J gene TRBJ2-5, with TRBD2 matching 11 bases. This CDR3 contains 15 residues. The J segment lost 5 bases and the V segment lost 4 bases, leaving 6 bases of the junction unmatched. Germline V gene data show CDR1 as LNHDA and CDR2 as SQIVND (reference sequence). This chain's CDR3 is CASSTGLADRETQYF. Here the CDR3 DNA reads TGTGCCAGTAGTACGGGACTAGCGGATAGGGAGACCCAGTACTTC. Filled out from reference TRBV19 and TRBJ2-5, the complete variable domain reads DGGITQSPKYLFRKEGQNVTLSCEQNLNHDAMYWYRQDPGQGLRLIYYSQIVNDFQKGDIAEGYSVSREKKESFPLTVTSAQKNPTAFYLCASSTGLADRETQYFGPGTRLLVL.

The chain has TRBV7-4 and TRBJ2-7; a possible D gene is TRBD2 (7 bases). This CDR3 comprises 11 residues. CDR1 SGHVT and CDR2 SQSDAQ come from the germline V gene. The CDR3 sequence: CGRGGAYEQYF. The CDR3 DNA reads TGTGGGAGGGGGGGCGCCTACGAGCAGTACTTC.

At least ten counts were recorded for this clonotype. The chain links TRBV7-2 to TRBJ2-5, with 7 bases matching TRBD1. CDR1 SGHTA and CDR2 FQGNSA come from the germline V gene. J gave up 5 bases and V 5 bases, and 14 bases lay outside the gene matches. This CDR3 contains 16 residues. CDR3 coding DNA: TGTGCCAGCAGCGAACGGACAGGCCAGGCTGTGGAGACCCAGTACTTC. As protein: CASSERTGQAVETQYF.

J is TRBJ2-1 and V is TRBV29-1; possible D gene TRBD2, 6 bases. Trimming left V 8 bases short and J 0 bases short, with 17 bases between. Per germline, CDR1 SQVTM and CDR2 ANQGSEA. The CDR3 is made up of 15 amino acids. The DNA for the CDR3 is TGCAGCAACCTACTGCTAGCGCACTCCTACAATGAGCAGTTCTTC. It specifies CSNLLLAHSYNEQFF.

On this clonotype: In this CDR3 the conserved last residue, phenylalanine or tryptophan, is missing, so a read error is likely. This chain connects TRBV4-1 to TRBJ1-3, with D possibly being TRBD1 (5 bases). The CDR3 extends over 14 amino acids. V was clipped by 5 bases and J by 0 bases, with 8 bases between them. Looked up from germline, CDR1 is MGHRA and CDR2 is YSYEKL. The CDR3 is CASSARDSGNTIYY. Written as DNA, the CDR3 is TGCGCCAGCAGCGCCAGGGACTCTGGAAACACCATATATTAT.

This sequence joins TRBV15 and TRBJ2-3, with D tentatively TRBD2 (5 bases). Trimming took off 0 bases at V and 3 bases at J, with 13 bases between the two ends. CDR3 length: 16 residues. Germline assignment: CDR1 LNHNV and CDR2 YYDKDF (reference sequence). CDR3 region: CATSRDGGVKTDTQYF. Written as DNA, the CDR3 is TGTGCCACCAGCAGAGACGGAGGTGTCAAGACAGATACGCAGTATTTT.

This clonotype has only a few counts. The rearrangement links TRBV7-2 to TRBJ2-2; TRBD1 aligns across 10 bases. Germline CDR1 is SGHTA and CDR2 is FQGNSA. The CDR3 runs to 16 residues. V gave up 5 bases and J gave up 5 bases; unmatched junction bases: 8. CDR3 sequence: CASSRAGTGVTGELFF. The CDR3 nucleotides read TGTGCCAGCAGCCGGGCCGGGACAGGGGTGACCGGGGAGCTGTTTTTT.

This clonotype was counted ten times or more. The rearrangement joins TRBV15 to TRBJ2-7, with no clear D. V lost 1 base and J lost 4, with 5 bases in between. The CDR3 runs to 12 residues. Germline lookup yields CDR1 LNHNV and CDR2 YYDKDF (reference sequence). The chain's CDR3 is CATSRGNYEQYF. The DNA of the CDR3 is TGTGCCACCAGCAGAGGGAATTACGAGCAGTACTTC.

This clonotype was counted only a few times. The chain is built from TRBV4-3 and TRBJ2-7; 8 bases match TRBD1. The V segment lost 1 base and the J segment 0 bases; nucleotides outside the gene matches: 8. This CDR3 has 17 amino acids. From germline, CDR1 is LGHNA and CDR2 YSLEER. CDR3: CASSQGVGQESSYEQYF. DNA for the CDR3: TGCGCCAGCAGCCAAGGGGTGGGACAGGAAAGCTCCTACGAGCAGTACTTC.

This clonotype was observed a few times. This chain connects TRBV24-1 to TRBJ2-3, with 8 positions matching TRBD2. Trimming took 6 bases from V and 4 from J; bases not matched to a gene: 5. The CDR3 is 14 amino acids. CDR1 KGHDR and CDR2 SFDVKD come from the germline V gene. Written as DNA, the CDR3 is TGTGCCACCAGTTTAACGGGAGGGCCAGATACGCAGTATTTT. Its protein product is CATSLTGGPDTQYF.

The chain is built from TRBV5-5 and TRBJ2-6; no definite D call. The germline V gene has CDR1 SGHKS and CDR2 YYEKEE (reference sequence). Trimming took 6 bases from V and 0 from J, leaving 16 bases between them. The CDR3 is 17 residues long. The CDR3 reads CASTPFDHISGANVLTF. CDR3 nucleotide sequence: TGTGCCAGCACCCCCTTTGACCATATCTCTGGGGCCAACGTCCTGACTTTC.

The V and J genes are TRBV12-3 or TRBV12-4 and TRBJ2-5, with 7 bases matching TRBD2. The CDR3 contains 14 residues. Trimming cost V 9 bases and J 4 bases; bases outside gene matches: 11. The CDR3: CARGERDLRETQYF. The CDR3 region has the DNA TGTGCCAGAGGCGAGCGGGACCTTCGAGAGACCCAGTACTTC.

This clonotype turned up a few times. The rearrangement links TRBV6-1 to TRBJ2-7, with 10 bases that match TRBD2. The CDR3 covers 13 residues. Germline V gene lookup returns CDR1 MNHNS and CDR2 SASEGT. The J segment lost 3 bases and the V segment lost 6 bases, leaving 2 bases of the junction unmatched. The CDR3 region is CASRLAGHYEQYF. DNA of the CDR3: TGTGCCAGCAGACTAGCGGGGCACTACGAGCAGTACTTC.

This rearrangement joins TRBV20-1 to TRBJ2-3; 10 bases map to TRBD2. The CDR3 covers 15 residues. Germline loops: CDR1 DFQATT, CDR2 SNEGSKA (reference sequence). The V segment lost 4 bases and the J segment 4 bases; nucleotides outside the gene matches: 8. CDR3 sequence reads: CSATPSGRTADTQYF. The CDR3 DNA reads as TGCAGTGCTACGCCTAGCGGGAGAACTGCAGATACGCAGTATTTT.

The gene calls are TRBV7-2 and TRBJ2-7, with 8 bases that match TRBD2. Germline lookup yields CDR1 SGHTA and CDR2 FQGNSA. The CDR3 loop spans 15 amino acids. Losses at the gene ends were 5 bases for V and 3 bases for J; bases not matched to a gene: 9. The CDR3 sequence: CASSSSGVSNYEQYF. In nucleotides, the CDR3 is TGTGCCAGCAGCAGTAGCGGGGTCAGTAACTACGAGCAGTACTTC.

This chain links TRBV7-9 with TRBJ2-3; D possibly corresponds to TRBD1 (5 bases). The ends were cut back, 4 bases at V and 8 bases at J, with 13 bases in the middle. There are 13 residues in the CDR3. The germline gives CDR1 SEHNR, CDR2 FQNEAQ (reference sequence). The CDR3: CASSSNQGVTQYF. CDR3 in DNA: TGTGCCAGCAGCTCCAACCAGGGCGTTACGCAGTATTTT.

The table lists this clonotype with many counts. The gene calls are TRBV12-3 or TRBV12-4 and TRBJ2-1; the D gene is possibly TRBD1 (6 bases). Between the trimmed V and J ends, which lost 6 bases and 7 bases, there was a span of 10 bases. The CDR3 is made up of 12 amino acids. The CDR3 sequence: CASRSDRNEQFF. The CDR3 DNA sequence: TGTGCCAGCAGATCCGACAGGAATGAGCAGTTCTTC.

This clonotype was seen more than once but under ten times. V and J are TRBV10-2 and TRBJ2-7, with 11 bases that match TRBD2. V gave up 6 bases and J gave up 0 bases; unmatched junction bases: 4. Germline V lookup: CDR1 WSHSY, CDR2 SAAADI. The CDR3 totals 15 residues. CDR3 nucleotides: TGCGCCAGCAGGGCTAGCGGGGGGTCCTCCTACGAGCAGTACTTC. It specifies CASRASGGSSYEQYF.

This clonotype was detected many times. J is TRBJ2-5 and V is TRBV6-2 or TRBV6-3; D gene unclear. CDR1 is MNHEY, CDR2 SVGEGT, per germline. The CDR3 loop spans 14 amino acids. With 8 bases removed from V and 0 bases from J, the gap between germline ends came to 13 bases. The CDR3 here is CASQLPGHQETQYF. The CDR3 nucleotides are TGTGCCAGCCAACTCCCAGGCCACCAAGAGACCCAGTACTTC.

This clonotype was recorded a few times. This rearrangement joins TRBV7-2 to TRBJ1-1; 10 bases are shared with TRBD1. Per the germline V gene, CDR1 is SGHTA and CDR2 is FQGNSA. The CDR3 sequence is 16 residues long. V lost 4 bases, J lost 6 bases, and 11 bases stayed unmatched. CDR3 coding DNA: TGTGCCAGCAGCTGGGCCGGGACAGGGGCCGGATCTGAAGCTTTCTTT. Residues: CASSWAGTGAGSEAFF.

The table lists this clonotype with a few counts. CDR3 bases: TGTGCCAGCAGACCCTCCCGGGGCTCGCGCACCGGGGAGCTGTTTTTT. This sequence encodes CASRPSRGSRTGELFF. The chain uses TRBV12-3 or TRBV12-4 and TRBJ2-2; D is tentatively TRBD1 or TRBD2 (5 bases each). V lost 6 bases to trimming and J lost 4 bases, with 18 bases between them. The CDR3 sequence is 16 residues long.